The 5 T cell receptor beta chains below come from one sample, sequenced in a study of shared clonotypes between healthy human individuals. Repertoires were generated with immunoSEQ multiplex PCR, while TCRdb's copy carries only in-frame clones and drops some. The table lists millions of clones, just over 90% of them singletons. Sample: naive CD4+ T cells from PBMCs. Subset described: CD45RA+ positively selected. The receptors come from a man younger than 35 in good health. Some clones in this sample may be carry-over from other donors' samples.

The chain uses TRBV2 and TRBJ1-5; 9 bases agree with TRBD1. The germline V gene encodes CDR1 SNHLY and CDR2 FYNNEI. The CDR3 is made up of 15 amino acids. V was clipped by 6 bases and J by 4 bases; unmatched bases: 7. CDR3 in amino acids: CASRSQGAGNQPQHF. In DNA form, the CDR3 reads TGTGCCAGCAGGTCACAGGGGGCAGGGAATCAGCCCCAGCATTTT. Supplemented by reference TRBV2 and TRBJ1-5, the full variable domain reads EPEVTQTPSHQVTQMGQEVILRCVPISNHLYFYWYRQILGQKVEFLVSFYNNEISEKSEIFDDQFSVERPDGSNFTLKIRSTKLEDSAMYFCASRSQGAGNQPQHFGDGTRLSIL.

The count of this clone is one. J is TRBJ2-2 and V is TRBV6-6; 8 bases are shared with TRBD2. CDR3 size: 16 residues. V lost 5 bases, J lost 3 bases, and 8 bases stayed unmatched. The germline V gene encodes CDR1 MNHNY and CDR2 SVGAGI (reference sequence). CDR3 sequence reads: CASSAPGGWDTGELFF. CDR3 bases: TGTGCCAGCAGTGCACCGGGGGGGTGGGACACCGGGGAGCTGTTTTTT.

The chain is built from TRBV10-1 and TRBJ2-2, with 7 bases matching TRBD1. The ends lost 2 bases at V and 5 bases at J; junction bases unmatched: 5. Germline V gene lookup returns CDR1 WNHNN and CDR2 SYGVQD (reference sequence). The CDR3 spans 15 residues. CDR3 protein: CASSENRGRTGELFF. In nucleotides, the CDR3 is TGCGCCAGCAGTGAGAATAGGGGGCGAACCGGGGAGCTGTTTTTT.

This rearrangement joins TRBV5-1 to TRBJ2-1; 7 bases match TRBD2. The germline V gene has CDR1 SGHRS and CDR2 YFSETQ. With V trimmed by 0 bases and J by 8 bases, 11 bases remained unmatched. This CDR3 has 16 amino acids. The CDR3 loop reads CASSLVGGSNPDEQFF. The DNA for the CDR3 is TGCGCCAGCAGCTTGGTGGGCGGGAGTAACCCGGATGAGCAGTTCTTC.

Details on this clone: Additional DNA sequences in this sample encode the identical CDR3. CDR3: CASSYRPSYEQYF. The CDR3 coding sequence is TGTGCCAGCAGTTATCGGCCGTCTTACGAGCAGTACTTC. This sequence joins TRBV6-5 and TRBJ2-7, with no clear D. The CDR3 has 13 residues. With 3 bases removed from V and 4 bases from J, the gap between germline ends came to 10 bases. Germline lookup yields CDR1 MNHEY and CDR2 SVGAGI.